This T cell receptor beta chain was recovered during a study of cytomegalovirus exposure and HLA in healthy donors. Study-wide findings and caveats: Associated with cytomegalovirus, according to the listing, were around 160 TCR beta chains. Using the classifier, cytomegalovirus status was reportedly diagnosed with high specificity and sensitivity.

Germline V gives CDR1 LNHNV, CDR2 YYDKDF (reference sequence). The CDR3 length is 14 residues. After removal of 6 bases from V and 8 bases from J, the junction contained 7 bases not matched to a gene. Notes on this clone: What it recognizes is unknown.

The data were produced by immunoSEQ multiplex PCR, yet TCRdb's version contains in-frame clones alone and is incomplete. The sample carries hundreds of thousands of clones, roughly 87% recorded once. Sequences were obtained from PBMCs. The chain employs TRBV15 and TRBJ2-1; 10 bases line up with TRBD2. This sequence was found in a man younger than 35 in good health and CMV-seropositive. The CDR3 bases are TGTGCCACCAGGCCTCTAGCGGGAGCTGATGAGCAGTTCTTC. Translated: CATRPLAGADEQFF.